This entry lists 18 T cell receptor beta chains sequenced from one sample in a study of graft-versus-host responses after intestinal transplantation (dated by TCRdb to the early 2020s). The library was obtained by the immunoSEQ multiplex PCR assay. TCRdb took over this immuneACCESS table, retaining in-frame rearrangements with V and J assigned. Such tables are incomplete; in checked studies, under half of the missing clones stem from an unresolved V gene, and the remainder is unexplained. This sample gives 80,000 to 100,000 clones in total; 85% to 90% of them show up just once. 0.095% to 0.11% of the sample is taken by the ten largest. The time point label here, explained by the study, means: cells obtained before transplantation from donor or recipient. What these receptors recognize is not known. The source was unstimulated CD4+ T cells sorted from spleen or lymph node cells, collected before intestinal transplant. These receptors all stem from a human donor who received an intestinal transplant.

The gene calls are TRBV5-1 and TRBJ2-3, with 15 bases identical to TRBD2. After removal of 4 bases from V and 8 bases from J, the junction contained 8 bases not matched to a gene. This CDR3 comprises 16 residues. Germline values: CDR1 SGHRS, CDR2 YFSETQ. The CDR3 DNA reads TGCGCCAGCAGCGGAGGGACTAGCGGGGGGTGGGGTACGCAGTATTTT. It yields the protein CASSGGTSGGWGTQYF. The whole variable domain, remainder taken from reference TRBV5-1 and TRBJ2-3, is KAGVTQTPRYLIKTRGQQVTLSCSPISGHRSVSWYQQTPGQGLQFLFEYFSETQRNKGNFPGRFSGRQFSNSRSEMNVSTLELGDSALYLCASSGGTSGGWGTQYFGPGTRLTVL.

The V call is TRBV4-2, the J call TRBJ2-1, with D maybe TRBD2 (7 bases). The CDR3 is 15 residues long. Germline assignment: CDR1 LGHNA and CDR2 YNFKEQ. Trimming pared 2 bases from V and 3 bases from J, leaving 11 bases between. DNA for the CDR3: TGTGCCAGCAGCCAATTGGGGGGGCTCTACAATGAGCAGTTCTTC. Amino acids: CASSQLGGLYNEQFF.

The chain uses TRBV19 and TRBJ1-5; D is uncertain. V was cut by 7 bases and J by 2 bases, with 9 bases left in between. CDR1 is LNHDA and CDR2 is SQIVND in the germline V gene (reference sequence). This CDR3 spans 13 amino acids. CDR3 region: CASTTQGNQPQHF. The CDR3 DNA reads TGTGCCAGTACCACCCAGGGCAATCAGCCCCAGCATTTT.

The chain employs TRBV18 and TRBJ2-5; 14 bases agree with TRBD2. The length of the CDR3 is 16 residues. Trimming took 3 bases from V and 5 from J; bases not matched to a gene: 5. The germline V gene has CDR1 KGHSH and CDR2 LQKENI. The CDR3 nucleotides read TGTGCCAGCTCACCCCGGACTAGCGGGGGGCTTGAGACCCAGTACTTC. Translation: CASSPRTSGGLETQYF.

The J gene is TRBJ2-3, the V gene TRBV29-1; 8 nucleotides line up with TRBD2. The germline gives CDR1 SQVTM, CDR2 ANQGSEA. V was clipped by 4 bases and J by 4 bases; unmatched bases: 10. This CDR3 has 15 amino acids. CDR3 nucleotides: TGCAGCGTTGTTGTGCCGGGGGGGCGGGCAGATACGCAGTATTTT. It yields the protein CSVVVPGGRADTQYF.

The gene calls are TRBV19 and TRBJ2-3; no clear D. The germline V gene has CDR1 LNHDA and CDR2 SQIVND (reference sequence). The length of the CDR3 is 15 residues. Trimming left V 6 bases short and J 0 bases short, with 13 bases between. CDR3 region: CASRKTLTSTDTQYF. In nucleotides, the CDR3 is TGTGCCAGTAGAAAGACTCTTACTAGCACAGATACGCAGTATTTT.

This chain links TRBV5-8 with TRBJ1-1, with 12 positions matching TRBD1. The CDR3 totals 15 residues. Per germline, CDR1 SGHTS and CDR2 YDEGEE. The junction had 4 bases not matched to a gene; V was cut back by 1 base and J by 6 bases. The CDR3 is CASSLSRDRGPEAFF. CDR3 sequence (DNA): TGTGCCAGCAGCTTGAGCCGGGACAGGGGGCCTGAAGCTTTCTTT.

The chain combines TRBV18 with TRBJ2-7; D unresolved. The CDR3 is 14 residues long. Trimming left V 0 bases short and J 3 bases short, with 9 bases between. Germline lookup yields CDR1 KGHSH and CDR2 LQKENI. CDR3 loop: CASSPPQRLYEQYF. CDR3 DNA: TGTGCCAGCTCACCACCTCAGAGACTCTACGAGCAGTACTTC.

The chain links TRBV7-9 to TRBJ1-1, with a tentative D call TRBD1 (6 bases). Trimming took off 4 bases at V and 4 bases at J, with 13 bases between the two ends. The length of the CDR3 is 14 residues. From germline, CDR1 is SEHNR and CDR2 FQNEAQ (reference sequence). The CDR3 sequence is CASSSKVQGTEAFF. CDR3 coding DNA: TGTGCCAGCAGCTCGAAAGTACAGGGCACTGAAGCTTTCTTT.

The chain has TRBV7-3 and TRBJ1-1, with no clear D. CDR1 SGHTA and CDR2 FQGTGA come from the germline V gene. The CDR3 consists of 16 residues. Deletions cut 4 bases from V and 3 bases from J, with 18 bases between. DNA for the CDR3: TGTGCCAGCAGCTCCGATCTATTGGAGGTGGACACTGAAGCTTTCTTT. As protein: CASSSDLLEVDTEAFF.

This CDR3 is CASSLGLGAYEQYF. Written as DNA, the CDR3 is TGTGCCAGCAGCTTAGGTCTCGGTGCCTACGAGCAGTACTTC. The V and J genes are TRBV11-2 and TRBJ2-7; D is ambiguous. CDR3 length equals 14 residues. Germline lookup yields CDR1 SGHAT and CDR2 FQNNGV. V lost 1 base and J lost 2, with 9 bases in between.

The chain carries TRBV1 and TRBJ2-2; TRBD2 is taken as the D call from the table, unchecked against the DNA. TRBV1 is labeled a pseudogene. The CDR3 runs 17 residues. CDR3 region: CTSSLGLAGGCTGELFF. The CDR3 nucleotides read TGCACCAGCAGTCTGGGACTAGCGGGGGGGTGCACCGGGGAGCTGTTTTTT.

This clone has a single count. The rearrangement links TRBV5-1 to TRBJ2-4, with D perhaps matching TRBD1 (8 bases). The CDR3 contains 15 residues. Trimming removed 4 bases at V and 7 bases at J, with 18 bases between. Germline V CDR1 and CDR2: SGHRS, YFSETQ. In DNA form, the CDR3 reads TGCGCCAGCAGCGAGGCACAGGGGGGGGGTAACATTCAGTACTTC. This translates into CASSEAQGGGNIQYF. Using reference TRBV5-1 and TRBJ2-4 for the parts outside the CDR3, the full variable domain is KAGVTQTPRYLIKTRGQQVTLSCSPISGHRSVSWYQQTPGQGLQFLFEYFSETQRNKGNFPGRFSGRQFSNSRSEMNVSTLELGDSALYLCASSEAQGGGNIQYFGAGTRLSVL.

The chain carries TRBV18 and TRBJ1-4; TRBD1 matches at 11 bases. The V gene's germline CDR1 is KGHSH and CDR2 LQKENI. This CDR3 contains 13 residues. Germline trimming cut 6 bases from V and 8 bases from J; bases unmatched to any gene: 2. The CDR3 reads CASSGQGAEKLFF. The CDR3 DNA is TGTGCCAGCTCCGGACAGGGGGCGGAAAAACTGTTTTTT.

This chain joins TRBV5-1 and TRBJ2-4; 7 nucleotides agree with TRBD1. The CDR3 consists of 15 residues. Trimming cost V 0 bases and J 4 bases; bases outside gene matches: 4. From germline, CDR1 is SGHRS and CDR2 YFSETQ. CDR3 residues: CASSLEGQAKNIQYF. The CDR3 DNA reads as TGCGCCAGCAGCTTGGAAGGACAGGCTAAAAACATTCAGTACTTC.

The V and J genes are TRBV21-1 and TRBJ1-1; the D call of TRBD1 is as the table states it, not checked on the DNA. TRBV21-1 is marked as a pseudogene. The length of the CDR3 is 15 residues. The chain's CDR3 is CASRLTDREDTEAFF. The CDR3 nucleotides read TGTGCCAGCAGACTTACCGACAGGGAGGACACTGAAGCTTTCTTT.

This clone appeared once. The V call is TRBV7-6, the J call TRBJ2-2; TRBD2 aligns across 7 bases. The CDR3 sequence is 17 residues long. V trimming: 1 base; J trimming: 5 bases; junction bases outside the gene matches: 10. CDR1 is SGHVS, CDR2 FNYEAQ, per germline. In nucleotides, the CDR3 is TGTGCCAGCAGCTTAGGTCGGGCCGGGACTACAACCGGGGAGCTGTTTTTT. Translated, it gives CASSLGRAGTTTGELFF.

The chain's CDR3 is CASSLTPPGGAGNSPLHF. CDR3 sequence (DNA): TGTGCCAGCAGCTTAACCCCCCCAGGGGGCGCCGGGAATTCACCCCTCCACTTT. The chain couples TRBV7-2 to TRBJ1-6; 8 bases fit TRBD1. Germline lookup yields CDR1 SGHTA and CDR2 FQGNSA. Germline trimming cut 2 bases from V and 7 bases from J; bases unmatched to any gene: 13. CDR3 length: 18 amino acids.